This TCR beta chain was recorded in a study of shared clonotypes between healthy human individuals. Study-level findings and limits: What naive subsets generally showed was a larger estimated richness than memory subsets showed.

Only CD45RO-negative cells positively selected for CCR7 counted as naive CD8 cells, so terminally differentiated effector memory CD45RA+ cells were excluded. Execution of the assay was at deep level. Genomic DNA belonging to each subset was distributed in equal measure over several immunoSEQ plates. Per the authors' pipeline: As immunoSEQ supplied junction-only sequences (without quality scores), filtering differed. Measured with immunoSEQ multiplex PCR; TCRdb has only the in-frame clones, and not every one. V, J and clone size were drawn from that table, and D and trimming were deduced from the DNA. The sample lists millions of clones; about 95% were seen once. A word on this clone: Its antigen is as yet unknown.

The sequence was obtained from a man in his late teens or twenties in good health. The specimen was naive CD8+ T cells sorted from blood.

CDR3 nucleotide sequence: TGCGCCAGCAGCCTTGGACAGGGGGAGGTCTACGAGCAGTACTTC. Amino acids: CASSLGQGEVYEQYF. The chain uses TRBV4-1 and TRBJ2-7, with 10 bases lining up with TRBD1. The CDR3 runs to 15 residues. Per the germline V gene, CDR1 is MGHRA and CDR2 is YSYEKL. V trimming: 4 bases; J trimming: 3 bases; junction bases outside the gene matches: 6.